The clone carrying this T cell receptor (beta chain) was detected only a few times. This record belongs to a study of regulatory T cells in long-lasting Graves disease. Time point of the sample: newly diagnosed GD, antithyroid drugs for less than 3 months. RNA isolated from PBMCs was used to make the TCR library. The CDR3 is made up of 15 amino acids. Germline loops: CDR1 SGHRS, CDR2 YFSETQ. V was pared by 0 bases and J by 4 bases, with 10 bases between. Arm-PCR of CDR3 regions and iRepertoire HTBI primers were used to build TCR beta libraries. One entry per CDR3 protein results from TCRdb running MiXCR on the multiplex PCR reads. The profile shows hundreds of thousands of distinct CDR3 sequences, roughly a sixth of them singletons. Separately, the same data were catalogued under a study of T cells in Graves' hyperthyroidism and ophthalmopathy.

This chain links TRBV5-1 with TRBJ2-2, with D perhaps matching TRBD1 (5 bases). The clonotype comes from a man aged 40-49 years with Graves disease. The input for sequencing was peripheral blood mononuclear cells (PBMCs), taken at new diagnosis, from a patient treated with antithyroid drugs. The CDR3: CASSLGGRSTGELFF. The CDR3 DNA reads as TGCGCCAGCAGCTTGGGGGGCAGGAGCACCGGGGAGCTGTTTTTT.